The rows below give T cell receptor beta chains drawn from one sample of a study of shared T cell receptors in the human thymus. Repertoires were generated with immunoSEQ multiplex PCR, while TCRdb's copy carries only in-frame clones and drops some. The sample includes hundreds of thousands of clones, approximately 89% of them seen just once. These records were also assigned to another study, of human thymus T cells.

The sequenced sample was thymocytes. All receptors derive from a boy younger than two with a congenital heart defect. CDR3s include the opening cysteine and the closing phenylalanine or tryptophan. The D gene is left open where the match is weak. Clone size is shown for a subset of rows, as once, few, many or a class of expanded clone.

J	length	D	size	V	CDR3	DNA
TRBJ2-7	17	TRBD1	-	TRBV5-6	CASSLGTGGDPVYEQYF	TGTGCCAGCAGTCTCGGGACAGGGGGCGATCCCGTCTACGAGCAGTACTTC
TRBJ2-5	14	-	-	TRBV6-1	CASSHLGRVETQYF	TGTGCCAGCAGTCACCTGGGCCGAGTGGAGACCCAGTACTTC
TRBJ2-3	14	TRBD1	-	TRBV6-6	CASTRTGATDTQYF	TGTGCCAGCACACGGACAGGGGCCACAGATACGCAGTATTTT
TRBJ2-7	14	-	-	TRBV4-1	CASSQEWASYEQYF	TGCGCCAGCAGCCAAGAGTGGGCGTCCTACGAGCAGTACTTC
TRBJ2-7	15	TRBD1	-	TRBV6-5	CASRTNRGSPYEQYF	TGTGCCAGCAGAACAAACAGGGGATCCCCCTACGAGCAGTACTTC
TRBJ1-4	15	TRBD1	-	TRBV6-1	CATRKRQGSGEKLFF	TGTGCCACCCGGAAACGACAGGGTTCTGGTGAAAAACTGTTTTTT
TRBJ1-4	15	TRBD1	-	TRBV30	CAWKLTGTGNEKLFF	TGTGCCTGGAAACTAACCGGGACAGGGAATGAAAAACTGTTTTTT
TRBJ1-1	13	TRBD1	-	TRBV29-1	CSVSDRVYTEAFF	TGCAGCGTGTCGGACAGGGTGTACACTGAAGCTTTCTTT
TRBJ2-7	15	TRBD2	-	TRBV7-9	CASSPGTSGSGEQYF	TGTGCCAGCAGCCCTGGGACTAGCGGGAGCGGCGAGCAGTACTTC
TRBJ1-6	15	-	few	TRBV19	CASSPRAPVGSPLHF	TGTGCCAGTAGTCCTCGCGCCCCAGTCGGGTCACCCCTCCACTTT
TRBJ2-5	18	TRBD2	-	TRBV4-3	CASSPGTSGRNPQETQYF	TGCGCCAGCAGCCCCGGGACTAGCGGGAGGAACCCCCAAGAGACCCAGTACTTC
TRBJ1-5	14	-	-	TRBV28	CASRASGTNQPQHF	TGTGCCAGCCGCGCTTCAGGGACAAATCAGCCCCAGCATTTT
TRBJ2-3	14	TRBD1	-	TRBV29-1	CSVERDRCTDTQYF	TGCAGCGTTGAACGGGACAGATGCACAGATACGCAGTATTTT
TRBJ2-2	12	-	-	TRBV10-3	CAIRVNTGELFF	TGTGCCATCCGAGTCAACACCGGGGAGCTGTTTTTT
TRBJ2-5	14	-	-	TRBV6-6	CASRQQRFQETQYF	TGTGCCAGCAGGCAACAGCGGTTTCAAGAGACCCAGTACTTC
TRBJ2-3	14	TRBD2	-	TRBV6-1	CASRLAGGTDTQYF	TGTGCCAGCAGGCTAGCGGGGGGCACAGATACGCAGTATTTT
TRBJ1-4	17	TRBD1	-	TRBV30	CAWSSESRTGRNEKLFF	TGTGCCTGGAGCTCCGAATCTAGGACAGGACGTAATGAAAAACTGTTTTTT